This T cell receptor (beta chain) originates from a study of early T cells in non-severe SARS-CoV-2 infection. The V gene end was trimmed by 6 bases and the J gene end by 10 bases; junction bases not matched to a gene: 5. From germline, CDR1 is MNHEY and CDR2 SVGEGT. This CDR3 region has 13 residues. One entry per CDR3 protein, called by TCRdb with MiXCR from the 5' RACE reads. Among around 30,000 distinct CDR3 sequences listed, 8% to 9.5% were seen once. The sequenced sample consisted of whole blood. The chain couples TRBV6-2 or TRBV6-3 to TRBJ1-6; TRBD1 agrees at 8 bases. This receptor was identified in an adult who was a healthcare worker with PCR-confirmed SARS-CoV-2 infection or an uninfected control (not recorded which). DNA for the CDR3: TGTGCCAGCAGCCGACAGGGGCACTCACCCCTCCACTTT. This encodes CASSRQGHSPLHF.